One sample yielded the 9 T cell receptor beta chains listed below, sequenced in a study of T cells in Graves' hyperthyroidism and ophthalmopathy. Using RNA transcripts as the source, TCR beta CDR3 regions were amplified. First-round RT-PCR targeting the TCR CDR3 was performed with the HTBI primer set. TCRdb ran MiXCR on the multiplex PCR reads and lists one entry per CDR3 protein. The table has fewer than 750,000 distinct CDR3 sequences, roughly 46% seen once. Sequenced input: peripheral blood or thyroid tissue (not recorded which). The receptors were gathered from a woman aged 18-29 years with Graves' hyperthyroidism.

This clonotype was seen many times. The V and J genes are TRBV27 and TRBJ1-1; 7 bases map to TRBD1. The CDR3 has 11 amino acids. Germline V CDR1 and CDR2: MNHEY, SMNVEV (reference sequence). V was pared by 6 bases and J by 7 bases, with 2 bases of the junction left unmatched. CDR3 protein: CASRAGGEAFF. The CDR3 DNA sequence: TGTGCCAGCAGGGCAGGGGGTGAAGCTTTCTTT.

In its sample, this clonotype was seen many times. The chain carries TRBV6-5 and TRBJ1-5; no firm D call. The ends were cut back, 6 bases at V and 1 base at J, with 10 bases in the middle. The CDR3 sequence is 14 residues long. Per the germline V gene, CDR1 is MNHEY and CDR2 is SVGAGI. CDR3 coding DNA: TGTGCCAGCAGGAAGACACCGAGCAATCAGCCCCAGCATTTT. Amino acids: CASRKTPSNQPQHF.

This clonotype was seen many times. The chain uses TRBV20-1 and TRBJ2-5, with TRBD1 identical over 7 bases. Germline V lookup: CDR1 DFQATT, CDR2 SNEGSKA (reference sequence). CDR3 length: 15 amino acids. The trim removed 2 bases at V and 3 bases at J, leaving 9 bases unmatched. This CDR3 reads CSARPWTGAKETQYF. The CDR3 DNA follows: TGCAGTGCTAGACCTTGGACAGGAGCGAAAGAGACCCAGTACTTC.

This chain connects TRBV29-1 to TRBJ2-7; D remains ambiguous. The germline V and J ends were trimmed by 4 bases and 5 bases, with 3 bases remaining between them. Germline assignment: CDR1 SQVTM and CDR2 ANQGSEA. This CDR3 is 9 amino acids long. The DNA of the CDR3 is TGCAGCGTTGGTGACGAGCAGTACTTC. Translation gives CSVGDEQYF.

This clonotype came up a few times. The chain carries TRBV29-1 and TRBJ1-1; 7 positions agree with TRBD1. The V and J ends lost 7 bases and 6 bases, in that order; junction bases with no gene match: 5. This CDR3 is built from 11 residues. The germline CDR1 and CDR2 sequences are SQVTM and ANQGSEA. The CDR3 region has the DNA TGCAGCGCAGGACAGGCCTCTGAAGCTTTCTTT. Protein product: CSAGQASEAFF.

This clonotype was recorded many times. The chain employs TRBV9 and TRBJ1-5; D is ambiguous. This CDR3 has 15 amino acids. The germline V gene encodes CDR1 SGDLS and CDR2 YYNGEE. V lost 0 bases and J lost 0, with 7 bases in between. CDR3 bases: TGTGCCAGCAGCGTAGGGCCAGATAGCAATCAGCCCCAGCATTTT. Its protein product is CASSVGPDSNQPQHF.

This clonotype was recorded many times. The CDR3 sequence is CASSEVVSGGYTF. In DNA, the CDR3 is TGTGCCAGCAGTGAAGTGGTATCAGGGGGCTACACCTTC. V gene TRBV6-1 combines with J gene TRBJ1-2; perhaps TRBD1 as D (5 bases). CDR3 size: 13 residues. Per germline, CDR1 MNHNS and CDR2 SASEGT. V was shortened by 1 base and J by 8 bases, with 11 bases between the two germline ends.

The rearrangement links TRBV20-1 to TRBJ1-1; D may be TRBD1 (5 bases). Germline V lookup: CDR1 DFQATT, CDR2 SNEGSKA (reference sequence). The CDR3 runs 11 residues. Trimming took off 5 bases at V and 3 bases at J, with 7 bases between the two ends. The CDR3 region is CSARGYTEAFF. The CDR3 nucleotides read TGCAGTGCTCGGGGGTACACTGAAGCTTTCTTT.

This clonotype was observed at least ten times. The rearrangement uses TRBV4-3 and TRBJ2-5, with 7 bases that match TRBD2. Germline V lookup: CDR1 LGHNA, CDR2 YSLEER. The CDR3 runs to 16 residues. The V segment lost 0 bases and the J segment 5 bases; nucleotides outside the gene matches: 9. The CDR3 protein is CASSQDLQRGRETQYF. The CDR3 nucleotides read TGCGCCAGCAGCCAAGACCTTCAGCGGGGCAGGGAGACCCAGTACTTC.